Presented here are 17 T cell receptor beta chains from one specimen sequenced in a study of cytomegalovirus exposure and HLA in healthy donors. The PCR employed 60 Vbeta primers together with 13 Jbeta primers. Sequencing was performed with immunoSEQ multiplex PCR; in TCRdb, only in-frame clones are kept and a portion is missing. The sample contains around 82,000 clones, around 81% of which appear only once. The sample was PBMCs. These receptors were obtained from a male donor in good health and CMV-seropositive.

This clone was counted a few times. The chain uses TRBV6-4 and TRBJ2-2; D possibly corresponds to TRBD2 (6 bases). V was cut by 4 bases and J by 4 bases, with 7 bases left in between. The CDR3 has 13 residues. Germline-derived CDR1 and CDR2 are MRHNA and SNTAGT. The CDR3 here is CASSVGGTGELFF. DNA for the CDR3: TGTGCCAGCAGTGTGGGGGGCACCGGGGAGCTGTTTTTT.

This clone was found once. This rearrangement joins TRBV9 to TRBJ1-1; 8 nucleotides match TRBD1. CDR3 size: 14 residues. The V segment lost 2 bases and the J segment 3 bases; nucleotides outside the gene matches: 3. The germline CDR1 and CDR2 sequences are SGDLS and YYNGEE. In DNA, the CDR3 is TGTGCCAGCAGCGTTACAGGGGGAGACACTGAAGCTTTCTTT. Protein: CASSVTGGDTEAFF.

The J gene is TRBJ1-1, the V gene TRBV7-3; 7 positions match TRBD1. Germline assignment: CDR1 SGHTA and CDR2 FQGTGA. The CDR3 length is 13 residues. With V trimmed by 3 bases and J by 4 bases, 2 bases remained unmatched. The CDR3 DNA follows: TGTGCCAGCAGCTTGGGGACAGTCACTGAAGCTTTCTTT. The encoded protein is CASSLGTVTEAFF. Together with reference TRBV7-3 and TRBJ1-1, the CDR3 gives the full variable domain: GAGVSQTPSNKVTEKGKYVELRCDPISGHTALYWYRQSLGQGPEFLIYFQGTGAADDSGLPNDRFFAVRPEGSVSTLKIQRTERGDSAVYLCASSLGTVTEAFFGQGTRLTVV.

The chain employs TRBV14 and TRBJ1-2, with 9 bases identical to TRBD1. The CDR3 is 15 residues long. The V segment lost 4 bases and the J segment 5 bases; nucleotides outside the gene matches: 8. Germline CDR1 SGHDN, CDR2 FVKESK. CDR3 amino acids: CASSPVQGASYGYTF. CDR3 DNA: TGTGCCAGCAGCCCGGTACAGGGGGCGTCTTATGGCTACACCTTC.

This clone was seen only a few times. The chain is built from TRBV7-3 and TRBJ1-2; 7 bases align to TRBD1. V lost 2 bases and J lost 5; bases outside the gene matches: 2. The V gene's germline CDR1 is SGHTA and CDR2 FQGTGA. The CDR3 runs 13 residues. The CDR3 nucleotides read TGTGCCAGCAGCTTACGCAGGGGGTATGGCTACACCTTC. Amino acids: CASSLRRGYGYTF.

The chain employs TRBV6-1 and TRBJ1-1; TRBD1 agrees at 8 bases. Germline CDR1 and CDR2: MNHNS and SASEGT. The CDR3 is made up of 11 amino acids. V lost 9 bases to trimming and J lost 11 bases; unmatched junction nucleotides: 8. The CDR3 loop reads CASGQGAFAFF. The CDR3 nucleotides read TGTGCCAGTGGACAGGGAGCGTTCGCTTTCTTT.

The chain is built from TRBV5-4 and TRBJ1-5, with D unclear. Trimming took off 0 bases at V and 6 bases at J, with 10 bases between the two ends. Germline V gene data show CDR1 as SGHNT and CDR2 as YYREEE (reference sequence). CDR3 length equals 14 residues. The CDR3 DNA is TGTGCCAGCAGCTTGGGAGGAGGGAGTCAGCCCCAGCATTTT. Protein: CASSLGGGSQPQHF.

This clone was counted a few times. The rearrangement joins TRBV5-4 to TRBJ1-5; the match to TRBD1 covers 8 bases. The CDR3 contains 15 residues. Germline CDR1 SGHNT, CDR2 YYREEE (reference sequence). V dropped 0 bases and J dropped 7; count of bases not matched to a gene: 6. CDR3 amino acids: CASSLGQGTGQPQHF. CDR3 sequence (DNA): TGTGCCAGCAGCTTGGGACAGGGGACAGGACAGCCCCAGCATTTT.

The rearrangement links TRBV11-2 to TRBJ1-2; 7 bases agree with TRBD1. The CDR3 sequence is 13 residues long. Germline CDR1 SGHAT, CDR2 FQNNGV. Trimming cost V 5 bases and J 5 bases; bases outside gene matches: 5. The CDR3 nucleotides are TGTGCCAGCAGCCTATCGACAGGGTATGGCTACACCTTC. It codes for CASSLSTGYGYTF.

V gene TRBV19 combines with J gene TRBJ1-1, with D unresolved. This CDR3 is built from 13 residues. Germline V gives CDR1 LNHDA, CDR2 SQIVND (reference sequence). Trimming pared 1 base from V and 7 bases from J, leaving 10 bases between. The CDR3 region is CASSIGGRGEAFF. CDR3 coding DNA: TGTGCCAGTAGTATAGGCGGGAGAGGTGAAGCTTTCTTT. The full variable domain, in which reference TRBV19 and TRBJ1-1 provide the parts outside the CDR3, is DGGITQSPKYLFRKEGQNVTLSCEQNLNHDAMYWYRQDPGQGLRLIYYSQIVNDFQKGDIAEGYSVSREKKESFPLTVTSAQKNPTAFYLCASSIGGRGEAFFGQGTRLTVV.

The chain recombines TRBV7-7 with TRBJ2-5; TRBD2 matches at 7 bases. The V segment lost 3 bases and the J segment 1 base; nucleotides outside the gene matches: 2. The germline CDR1 and CDR2 sequences are SSHAT and FNYEAQ (reference sequence). The CDR3 contains 14 residues. The CDR3 spells CASSFGGFQETQYF. CDR3 coding DNA: TGTGCCAGCAGCTTCGGGGGGTTCCAAGAGACCCAGTACTTC.

The V and J genes are TRBV7-3 and TRBJ2-1; TRBD2 agrees at 13 bases. CDR3 length: 15 residues. CDR1 is SGHTA and CDR2 is FQGTGA in the germline V gene. After removal of 5 bases from V and 8 bases from J, the junction contained 6 bases not matched to a gene. The CDR3 loop reads CASSPGLAGVHEQFF. In DNA, the CDR3 is TGTGCCAGCAGCCCTGGACTAGCGGGGGTTCATGAGCAGTTCTTC. The whole variable domain, filled in from reference TRBV7-3 and TRBJ2-1, reads GAGVSQTPSNKVTEKGKYVELRCDPISGHTALYWYRQSLGQGPEFLIYFQGTGAADDSGLPNDRFFAVRPEGSVSTLKIQRTERGDSAVYLCASSPGLAGVHEQFFGPGTRLTVL.

V gene TRBV6-6 combines with J gene TRBJ1-5, with D possibly being TRBD1 (6 bases). This CDR3 is built from 15 residues. Trimming stripped 0 bases from V and 7 bases from J, with 13 bases between. CDR1 is MNHNY, CDR2 SVGAGI, per germline (reference sequence). CDR3 DNA sequence: TGTGCCAGCAGTTACTCGAAACAGGGTGGACAGCCCCAGCATTTT. This encodes CASSYSKQGGQPQHF.

J is TRBJ2-3 and V is TRBV7-2; 7 bases are shared with TRBD2. CDR3 size: 15 residues. Unmatched junction bases numbered 3, after V lost 1 base and J lost 2 bases. Germline-derived CDR1 and CDR2 are SGHTA and FQGNSA. As DNA, the CDR3 is TGTGCCAGCAGCTTAGGAGCGGGGCTCACAGATACGCAGTATTTT. Translation: CASSLGAGLTDTQYF.

The chain has TRBV19 and TRBJ2-7; D remains unclear. Trimming shortened V by 5 bases and J by 1 base, and 12 bases separated the two germline ends. The CDR3 loop spans 14 amino acids. Per the germline V gene, CDR1 is LNHDA and CDR2 is SQIVND (reference sequence). The CDR3 spells CASSGSSESYEQYF. The CDR3 DNA is TGTGCCAGTAGTGGGTCGAGCGAATCCTACGAGCAGTACTTC.

This chain connects TRBV11-2 to TRBJ2-5; D not resolved. TRBJ2-7 matches the DNA end more closely, so the J call is doubtful. Per the germline V gene, CDR1 is SGHAT and CDR2 is FQNNGV. CDR3 length: 11 amino acids. CDR3 in DNA: TGTGCCAGCAGCCTTAACTACGAGCAGTACTTC. Its translation: CASSLNYEQYF.

J is TRBJ1-3 and V is TRBV11-2; the D gene is possibly TRBD1 (6 bases). Deletions cut 5 bases from V and 4 bases from J, with 9 bases between. CDR3 length: 13 amino acids. The germline V gene encodes CDR1 SGHAT and CDR2 FQNNGV. CDR3 sequence (DNA): TGTGCCAGCAGCACTGGACAGGGAAACACCATATATTTT. It encodes CASSTGQGNTIYF.